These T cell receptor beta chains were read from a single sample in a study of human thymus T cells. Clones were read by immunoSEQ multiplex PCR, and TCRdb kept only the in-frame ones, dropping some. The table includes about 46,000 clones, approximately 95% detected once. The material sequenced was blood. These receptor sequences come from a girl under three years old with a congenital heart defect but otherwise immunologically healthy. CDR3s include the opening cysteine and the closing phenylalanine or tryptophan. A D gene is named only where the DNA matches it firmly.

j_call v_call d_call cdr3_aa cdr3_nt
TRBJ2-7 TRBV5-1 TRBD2 CASSPAELAGVYERYF TGCGCCAGCAGCCCGGCAGAACTAGCGGGAGTTTACGAGCGGTACTTC
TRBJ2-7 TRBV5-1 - CASSIDQRYEQYF TGCGCCAGCAGCATCGACCAACGCTACGAGCAGTACTTC
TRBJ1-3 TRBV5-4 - CASRGQFGNTIYF TGTGCCAGCAGAGGGCAGTTCGGAAACACCATATATTTT
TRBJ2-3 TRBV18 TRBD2 CASSPQWGGPITDTQYF TGTGCCAGCTCACCCCAGTGGGGAGGGCCTATCACAGATACGCAGTATTTT
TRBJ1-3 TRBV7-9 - CASSLSSGNTIYF TGTGCCAGCAGCTTGTCCTCTGGAAACACCATATATTTT
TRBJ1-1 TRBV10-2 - CASSERIVKGSTEAFF TGCGCCAGCAGTGAGAGGATAGTGAAGGGTAGCACTGAAGCTTTCTTT
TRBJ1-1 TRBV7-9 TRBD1 CASRGQGFGTEAFF TGTGCCAGCAGGGGACAGGGATTCGGGACTGAAGCTTTCTTT
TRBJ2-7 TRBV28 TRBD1 CASSLARGRSEQYF TGTGCCAGCAGTTTGGCCAGGGGGCGTAGCGAGCAGTACTTC
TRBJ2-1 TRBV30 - CAFQINDLYNEQFF TGTGCCTTTCAAATAAACGACCTCTACAATGAGCAGTTCTTC
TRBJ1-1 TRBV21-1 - CASSKGNTEAFF TGTGCCAGCAGCAAAGGGAACACTGAAGCTTTCTTT
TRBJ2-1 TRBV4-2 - CASTQTAGKYNEQFF TGTGCCAGCACCCAGACGGCGGGGAAATACAATGAGCAGTTCTTC
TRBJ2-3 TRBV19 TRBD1 CASSHGTVYTDTQYF TGTGCCAGTAGTCATGGGACAGTATACACAGATACGCAGTATTTT
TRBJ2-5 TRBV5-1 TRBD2 CASSLAGTSGSLTQYF TGCGCCAGCAGCTTGGCCGGGACTAGCGGGAGTTTAACCCAGTACTTC
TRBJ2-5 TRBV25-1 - CASTTGYGRETQYF TGTGCCAGCACCACAGGGTACGGGAGAGAGACCCAGTACTTC
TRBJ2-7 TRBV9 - CASSSRGAGFFDEQYF TGTGCCAGCAGCTCAAGAGGTGCGGGTTTCTTCGACGAGCAGTACTTC
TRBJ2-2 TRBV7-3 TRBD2 CASSLTSGMTGELFF TGTGCCAGCAGCCTGACTAGCGGGATGACCGGGGAGCTGTTTTTT
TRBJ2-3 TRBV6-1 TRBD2 CASSDHGGGRAPDTQYF TGTGCCAGCAGTGACCATGGTGGGGGGAGGGCCCCAGATACGCAGTATTTT
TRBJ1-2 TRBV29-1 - CSGGTLAMGYTF TGCAGCGGCGGGACCTTGGCTATGGGCTACACCTTC
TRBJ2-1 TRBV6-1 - CASSNSFYNEQFF TGTGCCAGCAGTAATAGCTTTTACAATGAGCAGTTCTTC
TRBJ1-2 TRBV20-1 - CSARYSYGYTF TGCAGTGCTAGGTACAGTTATGGCTACACCTTC
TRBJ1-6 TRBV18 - CASSPLAGHNSPLHF TGTGCCAGCTCACCACTGGCCGGACATAATTCACCCCTCCACTTT
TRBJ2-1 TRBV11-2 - CASSLVSGVYNEQFF TGTGCCAGCAGCTTAGTTAGCGGAGTTTACAATGAGCAGTTCTTC
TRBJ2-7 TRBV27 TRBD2 CASSSWTRYSYEQYF TGTGCCAGCAGTTCCTGGACTAGATACTCCTACGAGCAGTACTTC
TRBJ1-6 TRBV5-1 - CASSLQTFSLNSPLHF TGCGCCAGCAGCCTACAGACATTCAGCCTAAATTCACCCCTCCACTTT
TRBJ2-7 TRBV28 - CASRTAGQYYEQYF TGTGCCAGCAGGACGGCGGGACAGTACTACGAGCAGTACTTC
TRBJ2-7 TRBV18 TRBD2 CASSPTSGYEQYF TGTGCCAGCTCACCAACTAGCGGTTACGAGCAGTACTTC